The TCR beta chain described here comes from a study of T cell responses to AZD1222 COVID-19 vaccine. Study overall: The study pooled second doses at about 4 or about 12 weeks.

With regard to this clone: Its specificity is not known.

V lost 2 bases, J lost 4 bases, and 3 bases stayed unmatched. The CDR3 sequence is 16 residues long. Germline values: CDR1 MNHEY, CDR2 SMNVEV (reference sequence). Assay: immunoSEQ multiplex PCR; the TCRdb copy retains only in-frame clones and omits some. The sample contains approximately 110,000 clones, around 89% of which appear only once. Findings and limits, study-wide: Spike-specific TCR breadth and depth went up after people got two AZD1222 doses. Researchers took repertoire samples only after the peak T cell response had come.

Specimen: peripheral blood, collected on day 0 of AZD1222 vaccination. The sequence was collected from an adult in good health. This rearrangement joins TRBV27 to TRBJ2-3, with 13 bases aligning to TRBD2. CDR3 protein: CASSLRTSGRSDTQYF. In nucleotides, the CDR3 is TGTGCCAGCAGTTTAAGGACTAGCGGGAGATCAGATACGCAGTATTTT.